These 10 T cell receptor beta chains were all obtained from the same sample, sequenced in a study of shared clonotypes between healthy human individuals. Sequencing was performed with immunoSEQ multiplex PCR; in TCRdb, only in-frame clones are kept and a portion is missing. Here the sample spans about a million clones, about 72% being singletons. The specimen was memory CD4+ T cells from PBMCs. The sample's subset: CD45RA-negative fraction. The source of these receptors is a man between 18 and 35 years old in good health. Some clones in this sample may be carry-over from other donors' samples.

The chain couples TRBV6-6 to TRBJ1-3; D ambiguous. The CDR3 is 14 residues long. CDR1 and CDR2 (germline): MNHNY, SVGAGI (reference sequence). Trimming shortened V by 7 bases and J by 0 bases, and 10 bases separated the two germline ends. The CDR3, as DNA: TGTGCCAGCACCCTACAACGCTCTGGAAACACCATATATTTT. This translates into CASTLQRSGNTIYF.

This chain uses TRBV6-5 with TRBJ2-1; a weak D match, TRBD1 (6 bases). This CDR3 is 15 amino acids long. CDR1 MNHEY and CDR2 SVGAGI come from the germline V gene. The germline V and J ends were trimmed by 4 bases and 3 bases, with 13 bases remaining between them. The DNA of the CDR3 is TGTGCCAGCAGTTCTATTCGACAGGTCTACAATGAGCAGTTCTTC. Its protein is CASSSIRQVYNEQFF.

The chain links TRBV7-9 to TRBJ2-1; 8 nucleotides line up with TRBD1. The CDR3 runs to 18 residues. J was trimmed by 4 bases and V by 0 bases; bases with no gene match: 11. CDR1 and CDR2 (germline): SEHNR, FQNEAQ (reference sequence). CDR3 sequence: CASSLALHQGALYNEQFF. In DNA, the CDR3 is TGTGCCAGCAGCTTAGCGCTTCACCAGGGGGCTCTATACAATGAGCAGTTCTTC.

In the case of this clone: Other nucleotide sequences in the sample specify the same CDR3. The rearrangement links TRBV20-1 to TRBJ2-3; D remains unclear. This CDR3 region has 11 residues. Germline-derived CDR1 and CDR2 are DFQATT and SNEGSKA (reference sequence). Trimming removed 1 base at V and 5 bases at J, with 4 bases between. The CDR3 sequence is CSARVLDTQYF. DNA for the CDR3: TGCAGTGCTAGAGTATTAGATACGCAGTATTTT.

The table lists this clone with a count of one. V usage is TRBV29-1 and J usage is TRBJ2-3; 10 nucleotides agree with TRBD1. Germline CDR1 and CDR2: SQVTM and ANQGSEA. The CDR3 has 15 amino acids. Trimming cost V 6 bases and J 2 bases; bases outside gene matches: 8. For the CDR3, the DNA is TGCAGCGTGGCAGGGACAGGGGCCCCCACAGATACGCAGTATTTT. It specifies CSVAGTGAPTDTQYF.

The J gene is TRBJ1-2, the V gene TRBV27, with a tentative D call TRBD1 (5 bases). The CDR3 is 13 residues long. The V and J ends lost 2 bases and 9 bases respectively, with 13 bases between them. The germline V gene has CDR1 MNHEY and CDR2 SMNVEV (reference sequence). The CDR3 nucleotides read TGTGCCAGCAGTTTAAAGGGACCCTACAGCTACACCTTC. It codes for CASSLKGPYSYTF.

V gene TRBV12-5 combines with J gene TRBJ2-5; 9 bases line up with TRBD2. CDR1 is LGHNT, CDR2 FRNRAP, per germline. V lost 9 bases, J lost 5 bases, and 7 bases stayed unmatched. This CDR3 has 13 residues. The CDR3, as DNA: TGTGCTAGCTCGGCTAGCGGGGAGGAGACCCAGTACTTC. Translating it yields CASSASGEETQYF.

Of note for this clone: In the same sample, other DNA sequences code for this CDR3. This chain connects TRBV5-1 to TRBJ2-1, with 12 bases fitting TRBD2. Germline loops: CDR1 SGHRS, CDR2 YFSETQ. Trimming removed 3 bases from V and 6 bases from J; junction bases left unmatched: 1. This CDR3 spans 14 amino acids. The CDR3 sequence: CASSSGLAGNEQFF. CDR3 DNA: TGCGCCAGCAGCTCGGGACTAGCGGGCAATGAGCAGTTCTTC.

The chain has TRBV30 and TRBJ1-1, with D unresolved. Trimming took 1 base from V and 1 from J, leaving 7 bases between them. The CDR3 spans 13 residues. Germline-derived CDR1 and CDR2 are GTSNPN and SVGIG (reference sequence). CDR3 residues: CAWSADGNTEAFF. CDR3 DNA: TGTGCCTGGAGTGCAGACGGGAACACTGAAGCTTTCTTT. The full variable domain, its missing parts supplied by reference TRBV30 and TRBJ1-1, is SQTIHQWPATLVQPVGSPLSLECTVEGTSNPNLYWYRQAAGRGLQLLFYSVGIGQISSEVPQNLSASRPQDRQFILSSKKLLLSDSGFYLCAWSADGNTEAFFGQGTRLTVV.

This clone was detected ten times or more. This chain uses TRBV5-6 with TRBJ1-2; D is possibly TRBD1 (5 bases). The CDR3 has 19 amino acids. Trimming shortened V by 5 bases and J by 0 bases, and 26 bases separated the two germline ends. The germline V gene has CDR1 SGHDT and CDR2 YYEEEE. CDR3 bases: TGTGCCAGCAGGCAGAGGGGTAGGCAGCACATCTTGACTAACTATGGCTACACCTTC. Translating it yields CASRQRGRQHILTNYGYTF. The full variable domain, completed using reference TRBV5-6 and TRBJ1-2, is DAGVTQSPTHLIKTRGQQVTLRCSPKSGHDTVSWYQQALGQGPQFIFQYYEEEERQRGNFPDRFSGHQFPNYSSELNVNALLLGDSALYLCASRQRGRQHILTNYGYTFGSGTRLTVV.